The clone carrying this TCR beta chain showed up many times. This sample was included in a study of molecular identifiers for immune sequencing clone quantification. Study-wide context: Five portions were made in replicates from RNA of roughly 20,000 or 100,000 naive CD8 cells, and four underwent sequencing.

The germline CDR1 and CDR2 sequences are SEHNR and FQNEAQ (reference sequence). J lost 4 bases, V lost 4 bases, and 4 bases had no gene match. The CDR3 consists of 14 residues. TCRdb used MiXCR to reprocess the PCR reads, holding one entry per CDR3 protein. The sample lists 460,000 or so distinct CDR3 sequences, about 25% occurring once. This chain connects TRBV7-9 to TRBJ2-3; the match to TRBD2 covers 8 bases. This receptor was identified in a human donor in good health. Some libraries in this study had Jurkat cell RNA spiked in. Sequenced input: naive CD8+ T cells from blood, with Jurkat cell RNA spiked in. Subset specified: FACS-sorted CD8+CD4-CCR7+CD45RA+ naive T cells. The CDR3 coding sequence is TGTGCCAGCAGCTGGCGGACTAGCCCAGATACGCAGTATTTT. As protein: CASSWRTSPDTQYF.